This T cell receptor beta chain was sequenced for a study of shared clonotypes between healthy human individuals. Execution of the assay was at deep level. An even split of each subset's genomic DNA across several immunoSEQ plates was performed. Sorted-subset replicate PCRs used 150 to 200 ng of genomic DNA. This amount corresponded to about 30,000 T cell genomes. Clones were sequenced by immunoSEQ multiplex PCR, and TCRdb holds only the in-frame ones, with some missing. The sample contains over 300,000 clones, roughly 87% of which appear only once. Per germline, CDR1 WSHSY and CDR2 SAAADI. This CDR3 spans 14 amino acids. V shed 0 bases and J 6 bases; nucleotides not matched to a gene: 4.

V usage is TRBV10-2 and J usage is TRBJ1-2; 7 bases agree with TRBD1. Sequencing used memory CD8+ T cells sorted from blood. Subset indicated: CD45RO+ cells pooled with CCR7-negative TemRA cells. This TCR derives from a young man in good health. The CDR3 reads CASSESRQGHGYTF. The CDR3 DNA follows: TGCGCCAGCAGTGAGTCCCGACAGGGTCATGGCTACACCTTC.